This T cell receptor (beta chain) was captured by sequencing in a study of cytomegalovirus exposure and HLA in healthy donors. Germline V lookup: CDR1 SGHRS, CDR2 YFSETQ. Trimming took 0 bases from V and 9 from J, leaving 12 bases between them. There are 14 residues in the CDR3. Sequencing used immunoSEQ multiplex PCR; TCRdb keeps in-frame clones, though not all of them. The profile shows 75,000 to 100,000 clones, around 96% of them singletons. This sequence was found in a man aged 18 to 30 in good health and CMV-seronegative. The chain uses TRBV5-1 and TRBJ2-2; maybe TRBD2 (5 bases). The sequencing sample was made of PBMCs. The CDR3 spells CASSLDPGGRELFF. For the CDR3, the DNA is TGCGCCAGCAGCTTGGACCCCGGCGGGCGGGAGCTGTTTTTT.